Following are 25 T cell receptor beta chains from one sample sequenced in a study of cytomegalovirus exposure and HLA in healthy donors (dated by TCRdb to 2017 to 2019). Library preparation used the immunoSEQ multiplex PCR assay. For the multiplex PCR, a mixture combining 60 forward primers for TCR Vbeta segments and 13 reverse primers for TCR Jbeta segments was used. The table comes from immuneACCESS by way of TCRdb, which keeps in-frame sequences with V and J called. Part of the clones is missing from these tables; in studies checked, under half for an unresolved V gene and the rest for unknown reasons. The sample yields about 120,000 clones; about 78% were counted once. The ten most abundant clones make up 9.5% to 15% of the sample. The specimen was PBMCs. These receptors originate from a woman in her thirties or forties in good health and CMV-seropositive.

This chain connects TRBV7-6 to TRBJ1-1, with unresolved D. This CDR3 spans 14 amino acids. Germline assignment: CDR1 SGHVS and CDR2 FNYEAQ. V dropped 5 bases and J dropped 3 bases, with 13 bases sitting between them. CDR3 loop: CASSIQTLYTEAFF. The CDR3 nucleotides read TGTGCCAGCAGCATACAGACACTCTACACTGAAGCTTTCTTT.

The J gene is TRBJ1-1, the V gene TRBV19; D is possibly TRBD1 (6 bases). Germline V gives CDR1 LNHDA, CDR2 SQIVND (reference sequence). V dropped 5 bases and J dropped 0 bases, with 10 bases sitting between them. CDR3 length equals 14 residues. This CDR3 reads CASSGGRMNTEAFF. The CDR3 DNA reads as TGTGCCAGTAGTGGGGGCAGGATGAACACTGAAGCTTTCTTT.

The chain carries TRBV4-1 and TRBJ2-2; TRBD2 is a possible D gene (5 bases). Germline-derived CDR1 and CDR2 are MGHRA and YSYEKL. This CDR3 spans 15 amino acids. Trimming shortened V by 2 bases and J by 1 base, and 8 bases separated the two germline ends. Here the CDR3 reads CASSQFRGNTGELFF. As DNA, the CDR3 is TGCGCCAGCAGCCAATTCCGGGGGAACACCGGGGAGCTGTTTTTT.

The chain is built from TRBV2 and TRBJ1-5; TRBD1 matches at 7 bases. Germline CDR1 is SNHLY and CDR2 is FYNNEI. The CDR3 spans 13 residues. V lost 6 bases to trimming and J lost 7 bases; unmatched junction nucleotides: 6. Here the CDR3 reads CASRQGTGQPQHF. In DNA form, the CDR3 reads TGTGCCAGCAGACAGGGGACGGGGCAGCCCCAGCATTTT.

This chain connects TRBV4-2 to TRBJ1-1; unclear D gene. CDR1 is LGHNA, CDR2 YNFKEQ, per germline. Trimming removed 0 bases at V and 0 bases at J, with 5 bases between. This CDR3 contains 14 residues. Here the CDR3 reads CASSQEQLNTEAFF. CDR3 nucleotides: TGTGCCAGCAGCCAAGAACAGCTGAACACTGAAGCTTTCTTT.

This rearrangement joins TRBV19 to TRBJ2-7; D is perhaps TRBD1 (5 bases). The germline V and J ends were trimmed by 6 bases and 3 bases, with 18 bases remaining between them. From germline, CDR1 is LNHDA and CDR2 SQIVND (reference sequence). This CDR3 contains 15 residues. This CDR3 is CASSNVDSRSYEQYF. The CDR3 bases are TGTGCCAGTAGCAACGTCGACAGTCGGAGCTACGAGCAGTACTTC.

The V gene is TRBV18, the J gene TRBJ2-3; a weak D match, TRBD1 (5 bases). This CDR3 contains 16 residues. Per the germline V gene, CDR1 is KGHSH and CDR2 is LQKENI. V lost 0 bases to trimming and J lost 4 bases, with 14 bases between them. The CDR3 loop reads CASSPPQGAVSDTQYF. CDR3 coding DNA: TGTGCCAGCTCACCACCGCAGGGTGCGGTTTCAGATACGCAGTATTTT.

The rearrangement uses TRBV7-6 and TRBJ2-1; no firm D call. The CDR3 covers 15 residues. With 3 bases removed from V and 0 bases from J, the gap between germline ends came to 9 bases. Germline V gives CDR1 SGHVS, CDR2 FNYEAQ. CDR3 sequence reads: CASSLQAISYNEQFF. The CDR3 DNA reads TGTGCCAGCAGCTTGCAAGCGATCTCCTACAATGAGCAGTTCTTC.

This rearrangement joins TRBV6-5 to TRBJ1-1; 10 positions agree with TRBD1. Germline trimming cut 0 bases from V and 6 bases from J; bases unmatched to any gene: 4. This CDR3 spans 15 amino acids. CDR1 and CDR2 (germline): MNHEY, SVGAGI. The CDR3 DNA reads TGTGCCAGCAGTTACTCGGGGACAGGGGTGGCTGAAGCTTTCTTT. It is translated as CASSYSGTGVAEAFF.

The rearrangement joins TRBV30 to TRBJ1-1; 8 bases agree with TRBD1. Trimming removed 4 bases from V and 10 bases from J; junction bases left unmatched: 5. Germline V gene sequence: CDR1 GTSNPN, CDR2 SVGIG (reference sequence). The CDR3 consists of 11 residues. The CDR3 DNA sequence: TGTGCCTGGACTAGAACAGGGGGAGCTTTCTTT. It encodes CAWTRTGGAFF.

This clone showed up just a few times. The V and J genes are TRBV6-1 and TRBJ2-5; 8 bases are a match to TRBD1. This CDR3 comprises 16 residues. CDR1 MNHNS and CDR2 SASEGT come from the germline V gene. V gave up 0 bases and J gave up 5 bases; unmatched junction bases: 8. The CDR3 is CASSEAQGARWETQYF. CDR3 sequence (DNA): TGTGCCAGCAGTGAAGCCCAGGGGGCGAGGTGGGAGACCCAGTACTTC.

The chain links TRBV30 to TRBJ1-5; D perhaps matches TRBD1 (6 bases). Between the trimmed V and J ends, which lost 6 bases and 0 bases, there was a span of 15 bases. The germline CDR1 and CDR2 sequences are GTSNPN and SVGIG (reference sequence). There are 15 residues in the CDR3. The CDR3 nucleotides are TGTGCCTGCGACCGGGGGGCGAGTAGCAATCAGCCCCAGCATTTT. As protein: CACDRGASSNQPQHF.

This chain connects TRBV7-9 to TRBJ1-3; 7 nucleotides line up with TRBD1. V lost 4 bases and J lost 2; bases outside the gene matches: 8. The germline V gene has CDR1 SEHNR and CDR2 FQNEAQ (reference sequence). The CDR3 runs to 16 residues. The CDR3 DNA reads as TGTGCCAGCAGCTCGGTTCCGGGACAGCCTGGAAACACCATATATTTT. Residues: CASSSVPGQPGNTIYF.

V is TRBV4-1 and J is TRBJ2-3, with 8 nucleotides matching TRBD2. Losses at the gene ends were 1 base for V and 1 base for J; bases not matched to a gene: 7. Germline loops: CDR1 MGHRA, CDR2 YSYEKL. CDR3 length: 17 amino acids. The CDR3 DNA sequence: TGCGCCAGCAGCCAAGTTGACGGGGGGGCGGGCACAGATACGCAGTATTTT. The encoded protein is CASSQVDGGAGTDTQYF.

The chain uses TRBV5-1 and TRBJ1-3; no clear D. The CDR3 is 16 amino acids. Trimming left V 0 bases short and J 0 bases short, with 10 bases between. Germline CDR1 SGHRS, CDR2 YFSETQ. The DNA for the CDR3 is TGCGCCAGCAGCTTGGGCCCCGGTAACTCTGGAAACACCATATATTTT. It is translated as CASSLGPGNSGNTIYF.

The chain couples TRBV7-9 to TRBJ1-6; D uncertain. Trimming took 6 bases from V and 9 from J, leaving 12 bases between them. The germline CDR1 and CDR2 sequences are SEHNR and FQNEAQ (reference sequence). The CDR3 has 13 residues. The CDR3 nucleotides read TGTGCCAGCAGGTCCCTAGGCGGTTCACCCCTCCACTTT. This gives the protein CASRSLGGSPLHF.

This chain connects TRBV19 to TRBJ1-1; 7 nucleotides align to TRBD1. Germline V CDR1 and CDR2: LNHDA, SQIVND (reference sequence). The junction had 12 bases not matched to a gene; V was cut back by 10 bases and J by 1 base. The CDR3 extends over 15 amino acids. The CDR3: CATYKWTGGNTEAFF. The CDR3 coding sequence is TGTGCCACCTACAAATGGACAGGAGGGAACACTGAAGCTTTCTTT.

This CDR3 reads CASSLGGTGPTDTQYF. The CDR3 DNA is TGCGCCAGCAGCTTGGGGGGGACAGGGCCCACAGATACGCAGTATTTT. The gene calls are TRBV5-1 and TRBJ2-3, with 9 bases that match TRBD1. The germline V gene encodes CDR1 SGHRS and CDR2 YFSETQ. The junction had 4 bases not matched to a gene; V was cut back by 0 bases and J by 2 bases. CDR3 length: 16 residues. Drawing the rest from reference TRBV5-1 and TRBJ2-3, the complete variable domain is KAGVTQTPRYLIKTRGQQVTLSCSPISGHRSVSWYQQTPGQGLQFLFEYFSETQRNKGNFPGRFSGRQFSNSRSEMNVSTLELGDSALYLCASSLGGTGPTDTQYFGPGTRLTVL.

The V call is TRBV5-1, the J call TRBJ2-5, with D possibly matching TRBD1 (7 bases). Germline V CDR1 and CDR2: SGHRS, YFSETQ. Trimming pared 2 bases from V and 5 bases from J, leaving 19 bases between. This CDR3 is 16 amino acids long. In nucleotides, the CDR3 is TGCGCCAGCAGCTTCGGCGGGGACAGCCCTGGGGAGACCCAGTACTTC. The encoded protein is CASSFGGDSPGETQYF. The whole variable domain, filled in from reference TRBV5-1 and TRBJ2-5, reads KAGVTQTPRYLIKTRGQQVTLSCSPISGHRSVSWYQQTPGQGLQFLFEYFSETQRNKGNFPGRFSGRQFSNSRSEMNVSTLELGDSALYLCASSFGGDSPGETQYFGPGTRLLVL.

Regarding this clone: In the same sample, other DNA sequences code for this CDR3. The chain has TRBV5-4 and TRBJ1-3; D is undetermined. CDR3 length: 14 amino acids. V lost 0 bases to trimming and J lost 1 base, with 5 bases between them. The V gene's germline CDR1 is SGHNT and CDR2 YYREEE (reference sequence). CDR3 amino acids: CASSLDSSGNTIYF. The CDR3 DNA is TGTGCCAGCAGCTTGGACTCGTCTGGAAACACCATATATTTT.

Worth noting for this clone: In the same sample, other DNA sequences code for this CDR3. The J gene is TRBJ1-5, the V gene TRBV7-2; 9 positions match TRBD1. CDR1 and CDR2 (germline): SGHTA, FQGNSA. The CDR3 sequence is 14 residues long. After removal of 5 bases from V and 2 bases from J, the junction contained 1 base not matched to a gene. Here the CDR3 reads CASSRTGGNQPQHF. The CDR3 coding sequence is TGTGCCAGCAGCCGGACAGGGGGCAATCAGCCCCAGCATTTT. The whole variable domain, filled in from reference TRBV7-2 and TRBJ1-5, reads GAGVSQSPSNKVTEKGKDVELRCDPISGHTALYWYRQSLGQGLEFLIYFQGNSAPDKSGLPSDRFSAERTGGSVSTLTIQRTQQEDSAVYLCASSRTGGNQPQHFGDGTRLSIL.

The gene calls are TRBV25-1 and TRBJ1-1; possible D gene TRBD1, 5 bases. The ends were cut back, 2 bases at V and 5 bases at J, with 18 bases in the middle. This CDR3 is built from 16 residues. CDR1 is MGHDK, CDR2 SYGVNS, per germline. This CDR3 is CASSESPGRINTEAFF. The CDR3 DNA follows: TGTGCCAGCAGTGAAAGTCCAGGGAGGATAAATACTGAAGCTTTCTTT. The whole variable domain, filled in from reference TRBV25-1 and TRBJ1-1, reads EADIYQTPRYLVIGTGKKITLECSQTMGHDKMYWYQQDPGMELHLIHYSYGVNSTEKGDLSSESTVSRIRTEHFPLTLESARPSHTSQYLCASSESPGRINTEAFFGQGTRLTVV.

The chain uses TRBV2 and TRBJ2-5; perhaps TRBD1 as D (7 bases). The V end was cut by 8 bases, the J end by 5 bases, with 15 bases between. This CDR3 region has 13 residues. The germline V gene encodes CDR1 SNHLY and CDR2 FYNNEI. This chain's CDR3 is CASARGDGETQYF. The CDR3 nucleotides read TGTGCCAGCGCCAGGGGGGATGGGGAGACCCAGTACTTC.

The V gene is TRBV29-1, the J gene TRBJ2-4; D is ambiguous. The germline CDR1 and CDR2 sequences are SQVTM and ANQGSEA. This CDR3 has 14 amino acids. V was shortened by 4 bases and J by 0 bases, with 10 bases between the two germline ends. The CDR3 DNA reads TGCAGCGTTGTGGATGGCGGAGCCAAAAACATTCAGTACTTC. It is translated as CSVVDGGAKNIQYF.

The chain couples TRBV6-1 to TRBJ2-5; the D gene is possibly TRBD2 (7 bases). V was trimmed by 8 bases and J by 3 bases, leaving 19 bases between them. Germline CDR1 and CDR2: MNHNS and SASEGT. CDR3 length: 15 amino acids. The CDR3 loop is CASFLGGATEETQYF. The DNA for the CDR3 is TGTGCCAGCTTTTTGGGGGGGGCCACAGAAGAGACCCAGTACTTC.